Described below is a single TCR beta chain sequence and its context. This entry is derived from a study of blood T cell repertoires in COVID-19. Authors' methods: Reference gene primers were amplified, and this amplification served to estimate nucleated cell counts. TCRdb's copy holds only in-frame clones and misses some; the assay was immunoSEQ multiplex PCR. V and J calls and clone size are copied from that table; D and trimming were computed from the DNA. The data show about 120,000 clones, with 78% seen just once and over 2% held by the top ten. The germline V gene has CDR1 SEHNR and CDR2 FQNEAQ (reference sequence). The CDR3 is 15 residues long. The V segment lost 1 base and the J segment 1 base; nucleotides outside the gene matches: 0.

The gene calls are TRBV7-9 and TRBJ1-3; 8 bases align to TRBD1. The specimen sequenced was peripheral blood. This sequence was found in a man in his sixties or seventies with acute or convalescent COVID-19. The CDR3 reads CASSLGTGSGNTIYF. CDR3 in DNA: TGTGCCAGCAGCTTAGGGACAGGGTCTGGAAACACCATATATTTT.